This TCR beta chain is drawn from a study of cytomegalovirus exposure and HLA in healthy donors. Whole-study findings and limits: TCR beta chains associated with HLA were, in a later analysis, more clonally expanded than equally common others. Trimming of TCR beta V- and J-genes showed a link, identified in a later analysis, to a missense DCLRE1C variant.

Researchers ran the PCR with 60 Vbeta and 13 Jbeta primers. Per the study methods: An analysis performed later counted roughly 80 million unique TCR beta chains (roughly 10 million of them shared). Libraries were prepared by immunoSEQ multiplex PCR; TCRdb keeps only in-frame clonotypes and omits some of them. V and J calls and clone size are given by that table; D and trimming were obtained from the DNA. This table has around 150,000 clones, around 80% appearing once. In regard to this clone: What it binds is unknown.

V lost 1 base, J lost 5 bases, and 7 bases lay in between. CDR1 is SGHTA and CDR2 is FQGNSA in the germline V gene. The CDR3 consists of 13 residues. This clonotype originated in a male donor in good health and CMV-seropositive. V gene TRBV7-2 combines with J gene TRBJ2-3, with TRBD1 as a possible D gene (6 bases). Sequencing was performed on PBMCs. For the CDR3, the DNA is TGTGCCAGCAGCTTAGGACAGGAAGATACGCAGTATTTT. Translating gives CASSLGQEDTQYF. Based on the CDR3 plus reference TRBV7-2 and TRBJ2-3, the full variable domain is GAGVSQSPSNKVTEKGKDVELRCDPISGHTALYWYRQSLGQGLEFLIYFQGNSAPDKSGLPSDRFSAERTGGSVSTLTIQRTQQEDSAVYLCASSLGQEDTQYFGPGTRLTVL.